This TCR beta chain was profiled in a study of blood T cells in healthy people across ages. This clonotype turned up a few times. Through a sample-barcoded 5' primer and a J-beta primer mix, a second PCR was run for roughly 6 to 12 cycles. A single record per CDR3 protein comes from TCRdb applying MiXCR to the 5' RACE reads. The table records 1 million or so distinct CDR3 sequences, approximately 25% of them present only once. Germline assignment: CDR1 MNHEY and CDR2 SMNVEV (reference sequence). Trimming removed 2 bases from V and 2 bases from J; junction bases left unmatched: 2. The CDR3 is 15 amino acids. This sample was also put to use in a study of T cells of mothers and their children.

The TCR originated in a girl between 2 and 10 years old in good health. The specimen sequenced was blood. The chain combines TRBV27 with TRBJ2-7; the match to TRBD2 covers 11 bases. CDR3 residues: CASSLTTSGAYEQYF. As DNA, the CDR3 is TGTGCCAGCAGTTTAACGACTAGCGGGGCCTACGAGCAGTACTTC.